One and the same sample provided the 17 T cell receptor beta chains below, sequenced in a study of radiation and T cells in renal cell carcinoma. Generated by immunoSEQ multiplex PCR, the TCRdb table keeps only in-frame clones and is missing some. The sample carries 70,000 to 90,000 clones, around 85% recorded once. Indicated time point: blood 2 weeks post-SBRT. Noted treatment: 15 Gy SBRT to primary tumor, nephrectomy 4 weeks later. The material was blood, obtained from a patient whose treatment included radiotherapy and nephrectomy. These receptors originate from a woman aged 45-59 years with renal cell carcinoma.

A few counts support this clone. The V gene is TRBV5-1, the J gene TRBJ2-3, with D perhaps TRBD1 (6 bases). The germline CDR1 and CDR2 sequences are SGHRS and YFSETQ. This CDR3 is 16 amino acids long. Trimming removed 4 bases from V and 2 bases from J, with 17 bases in between. Here the CDR3 DNA reads TGCGCCAGCAGCCTTATACGACAGGAAGTCACAGATACGCAGTATTTT. It codes for CASSLIRQEVTDTQYF.

V usage is TRBV30 and J usage is TRBJ1-2; no clear D gene. The CDR3 totals 15 residues. Trimming pared 0 bases from V and 4 bases from J, leaving 15 bases between. The germline V gene encodes CDR1 GTSNPN and CDR2 SVGIG (reference sequence). The CDR3 nucleotides read TGTGCCTGGAGTGTACGTAGAAAGCCCAGCTATGGCTACACCTTC. As protein: CAWSVRRKPSYGYTF.

J is TRBJ1-2 and V is TRBV2; a weak D match, TRBD1 (6 bases). The germline gives CDR1 SNHLY, CDR2 FYNNEI. The CDR3 totals 15 residues. Trimming pared 6 bases from V and 4 bases from J, leaving 18 bases between. In DNA, the CDR3 is TGTGCCAGCAGCCCACTGAACAGGGACCCCTATGGCTACACCTTC. Translating it yields CASSPLNRDPYGYTF.

In this sample, this clone turned up a few times. The DNA of the CDR3 is TGTGCCAGTCAAACAGGGGCAGGCTACGAGCAGTACTTC. Encoded protein: CASQTGAGYEQYF. V gene TRBV19 combines with J gene TRBJ2-7, with 7 positions matching TRBD1. Per the germline V gene, CDR1 is LNHDA and CDR2 is SQIVND (reference sequence). This CDR3 spans 13 amino acids. Trimming took 8 bases from V and 3 from J; bases not matched to a gene: 7.

The chain has TRBV5-4 and TRBJ2-4, with 7 bases fitting TRBD1. V trimming: 3 bases; J trimming: 8 bases; junction bases outside the gene matches: 11. Germline V gene data show CDR1 as SGHNT and CDR2 as YYREEE (reference sequence). The CDR3 runs to 15 residues. This chain's CDR3 is CASSSTGMGLDIQYF. For the CDR3, the DNA is TGTGCCAGCAGCTCGACAGGGATGGGTTTGGACATTCAGTACTTC.

The chain has TRBV4-3 and TRBJ1-3; no definite D call. From germline, CDR1 is LGHNA and CDR2 YSLEER. V lost 0 bases to trimming and J lost 4 bases, with 10 bases between them. The CDR3 spans 15 residues. In DNA, the CDR3 is TGCGCCAGCAGCCAAGATCGGAGCAGGGGAAACACCATATATTTT. Amino acids: CASSQDRSRGNTIYF.

This rearrangement joins TRBV5-8 to TRBJ1-2; weak D call: TRBD1 (6 bases). V gave up 0 bases and J gave up 7 bases, with 19 bases separating them. CDR1 is SGHTS and CDR2 is YDEGEE in the germline V gene. The CDR3 contains 16 residues. CDR3 sequence (DNA): TGTGCCAGCAGCTTGGGTGGCGGGGGGCGAGTCCGTGGCTACACCTTC. It is translated as CASSLGGGGRVRGYTF.

The chain is built from TRBV11-2 and TRBJ1-3; D is unclear. V lost 5 bases to trimming and J lost 0 bases, with 11 bases between them. Germline values: CDR1 SGHAT, CDR2 FQNNGV. This CDR3 contains 15 residues. Here the CDR3 DNA reads TGTGCCAGCAGCGAAACGGAATTCTCTGGAAACACCATATATTTT. Translated: CASSETEFSGNTIYF.

The CDR3 is CASSFRLGTGGYF. DNA of the CDR3: TGTGCCAGCAGTTTCCGCCTTGGGACTGGGGGGTACTTC. The V gene is TRBV28, the J gene TRBJ2-7; possibly TRBD2 for D (6 bases). Germline CDR1 is MDHEN and CDR2 is SYDVKM. The CDR3 sequence is 13 residues long. The ends were cut back, 3 bases at V and 12 bases at J, with 18 bases in the middle.

This clone has a single count. CDR3 loop: CASSQMASGNYNEQFF. Here the CDR3 DNA reads TGTGCCAGCAGCCAAATGGCTAGCGGGAATTACAATGAGCAGTTCTTC. This chain connects TRBV4-2 to TRBJ2-1; 9 bases agree with TRBD2. CDR1 LGHNA and CDR2 YNFKEQ come from the germline V gene. The V and J ends lost 2 bases and 4 bases, in that order; junction bases with no gene match: 6. The CDR3 runs 16 residues.

J is TRBJ1-2 and V is TRBV25-1; D unclear. The CDR3 has 12 residues. Between the trimmed V and J ends, which lost 8 bases and 8 bases, there was a span of 15 bases. Germline assignment: CDR1 MGHDK and CDR2 SYGVNS. CDR3 protein: CASERAGRGYTF. Written as DNA, the CDR3 is TGTGCCAGCGAGAGGGCGGGCCGGGGCTACACCTTC.

The table lists this clone with a few counts. This CDR3 reads CASSQEGGSGNQPQHF. As DNA, the CDR3 is TGTGCCAGCAGCCAAGAGGGTGGTTCTGGCAATCAGCCCCAGCATTTT. The V call is TRBV4-2, the J call TRBJ1-5; D is uncertain. The V gene lost 0 bases and the J gene lost 2 bases, with 11 bases spanning the gap. CDR1 is LGHNA and CDR2 is YNFKEQ in the germline V gene. This CDR3 is 16 amino acids long.

The chain carries TRBV30 and TRBJ2-5; possible D gene TRBD1, 7 bases. Germline loops: CDR1 GTSNPN, CDR2 SVGIG (reference sequence). Trimming removed 7 bases at V and 5 bases at J, with 14 bases between. CDR3 length: 12 residues. CDR3 in amino acids: CALRDSKETQYF. DNA of the CDR3: TGTGCCTTGCGGGACAGTAAGGAGACCCAGTACTTC.

The chain employs TRBV9 and TRBJ2-2, with D possibly matching TRBD2 (6 bases). Germline CDR1 and CDR2: SGDLS and YYNGEE. The length of the CDR3 is 15 residues. The germline V and J ends were trimmed by 1 base and 7 bases, with 14 bases remaining between them. The CDR3 coding sequence is TGTGCCAGCAGCGTACGCTCGGGGGATAGCGGGGAGCTGTTTTTT. It specifies CASSVRSGDSGELFF.

This rearrangement joins TRBV11-2 to TRBJ1-4; 7 bases line up with TRBD1. Germline CDR1 is SGHAT and CDR2 is FQNNGV. V lost 6 bases, J lost 8 bases, and 12 bases stayed unmatched. The CDR3 extends over 15 amino acids. The DNA of the CDR3 is TGTGCCAGCAGTCCCCGGGGACAGAAAGGGGAAAAACTGTTTTTT. It specifies CASSPRGQKGEKLFF.

The CDR3: CASSQATMSSYEQYF. As DNA, the CDR3 is TGTGCCAGCAGCCAGGCAACTATGAGCTCCTACGAGCAGTACTTC. This chain uses TRBV6-6 with TRBJ2-7; the D is unclear. Deletions cut 6 bases from V and 0 bases from J, with 15 bases between. CDR1 and CDR2 from the germline V gene are MNHNY and SVGAGI (reference sequence). The CDR3 has 15 amino acids.

As concerns this clone: One end of the junction varies from germline; a read error may be responsible. The chain is built from TRBV27 and TRBJ2-7; 11 bases are shared with TRBD2. Per the germline V gene, CDR1 is MNHEY and CDR2 is SMNVEV (reference sequence). The CDR3 sequence is 14 residues long. This CDR3 reads CASNLAGGSYAQYF. In nucleotides, the CDR3 is TGTGCCAGCAACTTAGCGGGAGGGTCCTACGCGCAGTACTTC.